The 26 T cell receptor beta chains listed next were all sequenced from one sample in a study of blood T cell repertoires in COVID-19. Generated by immunoSEQ multiplex PCR, the TCRdb table keeps only in-frame clones and is missing some. The sample has approximately 170,000 clones, around 83% seen once; the top ten hold over 10%. The sample consisted of peripheral blood. The receptors come from a man between 65 and 85 years old who had recovered from COVID-19.

The chain employs TRBV9 and TRBJ1-2, with TRBD1 matching over 7 bases. The germline CDR1 and CDR2 sequences are SGDLS and YYNGEE. There are 15 residues in the CDR3. V shed 0 bases and J 4 bases; nucleotides not matched to a gene: 6. This CDR3 is CASSVEGAVGYGYTF. Here the CDR3 DNA reads TGTGCCAGCAGCGTAGAGGGGGCAGTGGGCTATGGCTACACCTTC.

The CDR3 region has the DNA TGCAGCGTTATGGGTCAGGGGAACACTGAAGCTTTCTTT. Translated: CSVMGQGNTEAFF. The J gene is TRBJ1-1, the V gene TRBV29-1, with D possibly being TRBD1 (5 bases). Germline CDR1 is SQVTM and CDR2 is ANQGSEA. The length of the CDR3 is 13 residues. V lost 5 bases, J lost 1 base, and 11 bases lay in between.

With respect to this clone: Other DNA sequences in this sample translate to the same CDR3. The J gene is TRBJ2-7, the V gene TRBV18; 9 nucleotides align to TRBD1. Unmatched junction bases numbered 0, after V lost 3 bases and J lost 6 bases. This CDR3 is built from 12 residues. Germline assignment: CDR1 KGHSH and CDR2 LQKENI. The CDR3 region is CASSPDRGEQYF. CDR3 coding DNA: TGTGCCAGCTCACCGGACAGGGGCGAGCAGTACTTC. The full variable domain, its missing parts supplied by reference TRBV18 and TRBJ2-7, is NAGVMQNPRHLVRRRGQEARLRCSPMKGHSHVYWYRQLPEEGLKFMVYLQKENIIDESGMPKERFSAEFPKEGPSILRIQQVVRGDSAAYFCASSPDRGEQYFGPGTRLTVT.

The chain couples TRBV19 to TRBJ2-3; TRBD2 matches 8 bases. The CDR3 runs to 14 residues. Germline V gene lookup returns CDR1 LNHDA and CDR2 SQIVND (reference sequence). V gave up 10 bases and J gave up 1 base; unmatched junction bases: 7. The CDR3 bases are TGTGCCACCTCCAGCGGGAGCCGCACAGATACGCAGTATTTT. Its protein product is CATSSGSRTDTQYF.

This rearrangement joins TRBV12-5 to TRBJ2-7, with no clear D. The germline CDR1 and CDR2 sequences are LGHNT and FRNRAP. CDR3 length equals 11 residues. Trimming took off 5 bases at V and 3 bases at J, with 5 bases between the two ends. As DNA, the CDR3 is TGTGCTAGTGGTAGCTACTACGAGCAGTACTTC. As protein: CASGSYYEQYF.

The chain joins TRBV6-2 or TRBV6-3 to TRBJ2-2, with 7 bases that match TRBD2. With 6 bases clipped from V and 7 bases from J, the junction kept 8 bases outside the gene matches. The germline V gene has CDR1 MNHEY and CDR2 SVGEGT. This CDR3 has 14 amino acids. The CDR3 DNA reads TGTGCCAGCAGCCCCCTCCGGGAGGTCGGGGAGCTGTTTTTT. Protein: CASSPLREVGELFF.

This rearrangement joins TRBV3-1 (or the pseudogene TRBV3-2) to TRBJ2-3; no clear D. Trimming took 8 bases from V and 0 from J, leaving 6 bases between them. Germline assignment: CDR1 LGHDT and CDR2 YNNKEL (reference sequence). This CDR3 has 12 amino acids. The CDR3 DNA follows: TGTGCCAGCGACTCTAGCACAGATACGCAGTATTTT. Residues: CASDSSTDTQYF.

V and J are TRBV13 and TRBJ2-1, with 13 bases lining up with TRBD2. The CDR3 spans 15 residues. The ends lost 3 bases at V and 8 bases at J; junction bases unmatched: 4. Germline V gene sequence: CDR1 PRHDT, CDR2 FYEKMQ (reference sequence). The CDR3 is CASSLKTSGRDEQFF. The CDR3 DNA reads as TGTGCCAGCAGCTTGAAAACTAGCGGGAGGGATGAGCAGTTCTTC. The full variable domain, completed using reference TRBV13 and TRBJ2-1, is AAGVIQSPRHLIKEKRETATLKCYPIPRHDTVYWYQQGPGQDPQFLISFYEKMQSDKGSIPDRFSAQQFSDYHSELNMSSLELGDSALYFCASSLKTSGRDEQFFGPGTRLTVL.

Regarding this clone: At one end the junction does not follow the germline gene, possibly because of a read error. The genes are TRBV10-1 and TRBJ2-3, with 8 bases matching TRBD1. The germline V gene has CDR1 WNHNN and CDR2 SYGVQD (reference sequence). The CDR3 totals 13 residues. The CDR3 spells CASSGTGSDPQYF. In DNA form, the CDR3 reads TGCGCCAGCAGTGGGACAGGGTCAGATCCGCAGTATTTT.

The rearrangement uses TRBV13 and TRBJ2-7, with TRBD2 matching 10 bases. The CDR3 covers 19 residues. J was trimmed by 13 bases and V by 5 bases; bases with no gene match: 29. Germline CDR1 PRHDT, CDR2 FYEKMQ (reference sequence). The CDR3 spells CASSKGLAPVLPPSDADYF. DNA for the CDR3: TGTGCCAGCAGCAAGGGACTAGCGCCAGTACTCCCTCCTAGTGACGCCGATTACTTC.

CDR3 loop: CASSLAASGRTDTQYF. Here the CDR3 DNA reads TGCGCCAGCAGCTTGGCCGCTAGCGGCCGCACAGATACGCAGTATTTT. The gene calls are TRBV5-1 and TRBJ2-3, with 7 bases matching TRBD2. The J segment lost 1 base and the V segment lost 0 bases, leaving 5 bases of the junction unmatched. The CDR3 has 16 residues. The germline V gene encodes CDR1 SGHRS and CDR2 YFSETQ. Drawing the rest from reference TRBV5-1 and TRBJ2-3, the complete variable domain is KAGVTQTPRYLIKTRGQQVTLSCSPISGHRSVSWYQQTPGQGLQFLFEYFSETQRNKGNFPGRFSGRQFSNSRSEMNVSTLELGDSALYLCASSLAASGRTDTQYFGPGTRLTVL.

This clone was counted a single time. The chain joins TRBV30 to TRBJ2-3; no clear D. V gave up 0 bases and J gave up 2 bases, with 9 bases separating them. Germline V gives CDR1 GTSNPN, CDR2 SVGIG (reference sequence). The CDR3 runs to 14 residues. CDR3 nucleotide sequence: TGTGCCTGGAGTGTGTCTAGTATCACAGATACGCAGTATTTT. This translates into CAWSVSSITDTQYF.

The chain uses TRBV15 and TRBJ2-2, with TRBD2 matching over 10 bases. Trimming cost V 0 bases and J 5 bases; bases outside gene matches: 6. Germline V gene lookup returns CDR1 LNHNV and CDR2 YYDKDF (reference sequence). This CDR3 contains 17 residues. CDR3 sequence reads: CATSRDLAGVRTGELFF. Here the CDR3 DNA reads TGTGCCACCAGCAGAGATCTAGCGGGAGTTCGGACCGGGGAGCTGTTTTTT. Based on the CDR3 plus reference TRBV15 and TRBJ2-2, the full variable domain is DAMVIQNPRYQVTQFGKPVTLSCSQTLNHNVMYWYQQKSSQAPKLLFHYYDKDFNNEADTPDNFQSRRPNTSFCFLDIRSPGLGDTAMYLCATSRDLAGVRTGELFFGEGSRLTVL.

The gene calls are TRBV5-6 and TRBJ2-7; maybe TRBD1 (6 bases). The germline V gene encodes CDR1 SGHDT and CDR2 YYEEEE. The CDR3 is 13 amino acids. V was clipped by 5 bases and J by 3 bases, with 12 bases between them. The CDR3 sequence: CASSRDTSYEQYF. CDR3 nucleotides: TGTGCCAGCAGTCGGGACACCAGCTACGAGCAGTACTTC.

This sequence joins TRBV7-8 and TRBJ2-1; TRBD2 might be the D (6 bases). Trimming took 2 bases from V and 5 from J, leaving 19 bases between them. Per the germline V gene, CDR1 is SGHVS and CDR2 is FQNEAQ. This CDR3 is 17 amino acids long. The DNA for the CDR3 is TGTGCCAGCAGCTTATCAAGACGGGCCCAGCGGGACAATGAGCAGTTCTTC. This codes for CASSLSRRAQRDNEQFF.

The J gene is TRBJ2-1, the V gene TRBV18; 7 nucleotides match TRBD2. This CDR3 is 15 amino acids long. Germline V gene data show CDR1 as KGHSH and CDR2 as LQKENI. J was trimmed by 2 bases and V by 1 base; bases with no gene match: 2. In DNA form, the CDR3 reads TGTGCCAGCTCACCACTAGCGGGCACCTACAATGAGCAGTTCTTC. Its translation: CASSPLAGTYNEQFF.

This clone was found once. The V gene is TRBV14, the J gene TRBJ2-1; 9 bases are shared with TRBD2. V trimming: 2 bases; J trimming: 4 bases; junction bases outside the gene matches: 3. Per the germline V gene, CDR1 is SGHDN and CDR2 is FVKESK. The CDR3 totals 15 residues. The CDR3 sequence: CASSQRREGYNEQFF. The CDR3 DNA follows: TGTGCCAGCAGCCAAAGGCGGGAGGGTTACAATGAGCAGTTCTTC.

The CDR3 sequence: CASSLGSGYEQYF. The DNA of the CDR3 is TGTGCCAGCAGCCTGGGGAGCGGCTACGAGCAGTACTTC. The chain recombines TRBV13 with TRBJ2-7, with a tentative D call TRBD2 (5 bases). CDR1 is PRHDT and CDR2 is FYEKMQ in the germline V gene (reference sequence). V was trimmed by 5 bases and J by 3 bases, leaving 11 bases between them. This CDR3 spans 13 amino acids.

The rearrangement joins TRBV7-3 to TRBJ2-3; 10 bases line up with TRBD2. Germline trimming cut 2 bases from V and 2 bases from J; bases unmatched to any gene: 4. This CDR3 region has 16 residues. The germline V gene encodes CDR1 SGHTA and CDR2 FQGTGA. Here the CDR3 reads CASSLGLAGVTDTQYF. CDR3 DNA: TGTGCCAGCAGCTTAGGGCTAGCGGGGGTCACAGATACGCAGTATTTT.

The chain combines TRBV28 with TRBJ1-6, with TRBD1 matching 7 bases. This CDR3 has 11 residues. In germline, CDR1 is MDHEN, CDR2 SYDVKM. The V gene end was trimmed by 6 bases and the J gene end by 15 bases; junction bases not matched to a gene: 5. The CDR3 nucleotides read TGTGCCAGCAGAGGGGGCCCTAACCTCCACTTT. Residues: CASRGGPNLHF.

The chain links TRBV9 to TRBJ2-1, with 11 nucleotides matching TRBD2. The trim removed 1 base at V and 7 bases at J, leaving 13 bases unmatched. Germline values: CDR1 SGDLS, CDR2 YYNGEE. This CDR3 comprises 18 residues. This chain's CDR3 is CASSVTPATSGSRNEQFF. The CDR3 bases are TGTGCCAGCAGCGTAACACCCGCTACTAGCGGGAGTAGGAATGAGCAGTTCTTC.

This rearrangement joins TRBV5-1 to TRBJ2-5; 8 nucleotides align to TRBD2. Germline CDR1 and CDR2: SGHRS and YFSETQ. V lost 4 bases to trimming and J lost 5 bases; unmatched junction nucleotides: 7. The CDR3 is made up of 14 amino acids. The CDR3 region has the DNA TGCGCCAGCAGCCCCCAGCGGGAGTTTGAGACCCAGTACTTC. This encodes CASSPQREFETQYF.

This clone was seen a single time. The chain combines TRBV10-3 with TRBJ1-5; the D gene is possibly TRBD1 (6 bases). Germline CDR1 and CDR2: ENHRY and SYGVKD. Trimming removed 6 bases from V and 8 bases from J, with 14 bases in between. This CDR3 has 13 residues. CDR3 protein: CAISKTGSEPQHF. The CDR3, as DNA: TGTGCCATCAGCAAGACAGGTTCTGAGCCCCAGCATTTT.

The gene calls are TRBV19 and TRBJ1-5, with TRBD1 matching 7 bases. This CDR3 is built from 13 residues. V shed 7 bases and J 1 base; nucleotides not matched to a gene: 1. Germline V gene sequence: CDR1 LNHDA, CDR2 SQIVND (reference sequence). Here the CDR3 reads CASKQGSNQPQHF. The DNA of the CDR3 is TGTGCCAGTAAACAGGGGAGCAATCAGCCCCAGCATTTT.

This CDR3 is CASSEIAGAYNEQFF. CDR3 DNA sequence: TGCGCCAGCAGTGAAATAGCGGGAGCCTACAATGAGCAGTTCTTC. The chain employs TRBV10-2 and TRBJ2-1, with TRBD2 matching over 9 bases. The CDR3 runs 15 residues. Germline lookup yields CDR1 WSHSY and CDR2 SAAADI. Trimming took 3 bases from V and 2 from J; bases not matched to a gene: 2.

The sample holds one count of this clone. The rearrangement joins TRBV24-1 to TRBJ2-1, with TRBD2 matching 11 bases. V was pared by 3 bases and J by 1 base, with 4 bases of the junction left unmatched. Germline V gives CDR1 KGHDR, CDR2 SFDVKD. The CDR3 covers 17 residues. The CDR3 protein is CATSDPPSGRSYNEQFF. The CDR3 DNA is TGTGCCACCAGTGATCCTCCTAGCGGGAGGTCCTACAATGAGCAGTTCTTC.